This TCR beta chain was recorded in a study of blood T cell repertoires in COVID-19. On the study more broadly: Acute and convalescent COVID-19 samples came from the United States, Italy and Spain. The analysed material was cDNA or gDNA that came from T cells, B-cell-depleted T cells, or PBMCs.

Germline V CDR1 and CDR2: SGHVS, FQNEAQ. The CDR3 contains 15 residues. The V and J ends lost 2 bases and 4 bases, in that order; junction bases with no gene match: 5. Per the authors' pipeline: Amplifying reference gene primers gave estimates of nucleated cell counts. Some clones are missing from TCRdb's copy, which holds only in-frame ones; the method was immunoSEQ multiplex PCR. The V and J calls and clone size are taken from that table; D and trimming were inferred from the DNA. The sample yields about 270,000 clones, approximately 86% seen once. Sample: peripheral blood. The TCR sequence derives from a man in his forties or fifties with active or convalescent COVID-19. The chain joins TRBV7-8 to TRBJ1-2, with 9 bases matching TRBD1. CDR3 nucleotide sequence: TGTGCCAGCAGCTTAAATACAGGGGGCACCTATGGCTACACCTTC. This encodes CASSLNTGGTYGYTF. Combining the CDR3 with reference TRBV7-8 and TRBJ1-2 gives the whole variable domain GAGVSQSPRYKVAKRGQDVALRCDPISGHVSLFWYQQALGQGPEFLTYFQNEAQLDKSGLPSDRFFAERPEGSVSTLKIQRTQQEDSAVYLCASSLNTGGTYGYTFGSGTRLTVV.